This TCR beta chain was obtained from a study of CD8+CD57+ T cells in acquired aplastic anemia (dated by TCRdb to the late 2010s). Regarding the complete study: Extracted DNA from sorted CD4+ and CD8+ cells averaged around 3.2 ug, ranging from about 0.18 to 27.4 ug.

The sample holds many counts of this clonotype. The antigen this receptor binds is unknown. Within one base of it there is no much larger clone, and no base qualities were kept. Study-level results and caveats: Around 28 CD8+ CDR3 sequences were found to be shared between patients and controls, but these sequences appeared to be highly expressed in patients and within the immunodominant clones of the patients. No significant difference in CD8+ Simpson's diversity was found between patients and healthy controls (P=0.060).

In this study, sorted CD4+ and CD8+ T cells from the blood of healthy subjects and of severe aplastic anemia patients had their TCR repertoires deep-sequenced. Ficoll-Paque density gradient centrifugation was used to isolate peripheral blood mononuclear cells. Before DNA extraction, CD4+ and CD8+ T cells were sorted with FACS or magnetic beads. Genomic DNA served as template for TCR beta VDJ combination and CDR3 sequence profiling. TCR repertoire sequencing was run on an Illumina HiSeq 2000. In the paper's pipeline: Repertoires were assessed using TRBV/TRBJ rearrangement plots, CDR3 size and DJ length profiles, and Simpson's diversity index. The most abundant DNA sequence in the deep sequencing data was defined as the immunodominant clone. CDR3 amino acid sequences were checked for sharing between subjects and were compared against published repertoires and the VDJdb database. TCRdb ran its own pipeline on the public reads, namely fastp trimming at Q25 and MiXCR clone calling, and kept in-frame beta chains. CDR3 protein duplicates are merged, each entry listing the most common genes and DNA. The V and J calls and clone size come from TCRdb's table, not from the authors' own analysis. The sample table lists some 280,000 distinct CDR3 sequences, 55% to 60% of them with a count of one. The ten largest clones capture 6.5% to 10% of the sample.

This TCR was recovered from a human donor with severe aplastic anemia or a healthy control (not recorded which). The sequencing input was sorted CD4+, CD8+, or CD8+CD57+ T cells (not recorded which) from PBMCs.

The sequenced DNA is TGCAGCGCACGTCTTCACGGGGGGGTAGATACGCAGTATTTT. Its coded protein is CSARLHGGVDTQYF. The chain joins TRBV29-1 to TRBJ2-3; 8 nucleotides in the junction match TRBD2. CDR1 and CDR2 are drawn from the germline V gene: SQVTM, ANQGSEA. The CDR3 sequence holds 14 residues, the cysteine and phenylalanine included. Only the CDR3 DNA is retained, 42 bases long and in frame from the first base. Trimming accounts for 7 bases at V and 5 bases at J, while the number of junction bases matched to no gene is 11.